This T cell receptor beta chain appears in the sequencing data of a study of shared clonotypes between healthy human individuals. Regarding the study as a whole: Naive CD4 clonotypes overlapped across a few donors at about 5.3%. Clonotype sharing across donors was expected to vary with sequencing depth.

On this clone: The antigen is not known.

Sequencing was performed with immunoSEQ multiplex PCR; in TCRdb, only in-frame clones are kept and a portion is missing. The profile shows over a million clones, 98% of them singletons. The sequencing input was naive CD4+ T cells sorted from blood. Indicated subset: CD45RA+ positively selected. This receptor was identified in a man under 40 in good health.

CDR3 protein: CASSLRRVRATNEKLFF. DNA of the CDR3: TGTGCCAGCAGTTTACGCAGGGTCCGGGCAACTAATGAAAAACTGTTTTTT. This chain uses TRBV28 with TRBJ1-4; perhaps TRBD1 as D (5 bases). Germline loops: CDR1 MDHEN, CDR2 SYDVKM. Trimming stripped 2 bases from V and 0 bases from J, with 13 bases between. The CDR3 runs 17 residues.